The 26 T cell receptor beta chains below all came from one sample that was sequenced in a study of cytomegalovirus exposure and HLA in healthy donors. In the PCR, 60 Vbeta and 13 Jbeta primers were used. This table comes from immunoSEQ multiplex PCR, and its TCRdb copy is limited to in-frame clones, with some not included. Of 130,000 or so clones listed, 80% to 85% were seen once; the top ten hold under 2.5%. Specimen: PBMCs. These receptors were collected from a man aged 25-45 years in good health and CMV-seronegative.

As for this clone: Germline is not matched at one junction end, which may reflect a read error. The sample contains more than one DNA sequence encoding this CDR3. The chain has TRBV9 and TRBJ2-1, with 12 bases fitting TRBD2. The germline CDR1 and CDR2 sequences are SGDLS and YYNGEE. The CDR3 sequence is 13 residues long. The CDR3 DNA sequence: TGTGCCAGTAGCGGGCTAGCGGGGGGGCAGCTGTTCTTC. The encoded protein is CASSGLAGGQLFF.

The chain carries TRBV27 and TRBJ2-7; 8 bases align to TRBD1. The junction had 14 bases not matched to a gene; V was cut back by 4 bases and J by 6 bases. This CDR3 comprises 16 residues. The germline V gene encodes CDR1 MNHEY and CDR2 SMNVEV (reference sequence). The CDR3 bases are TGTGCCAGCAGTTCCCTCACCGGGACAGGCACGGGCGAGCAGTACTTC. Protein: CASSSLTGTGTGEQYF.

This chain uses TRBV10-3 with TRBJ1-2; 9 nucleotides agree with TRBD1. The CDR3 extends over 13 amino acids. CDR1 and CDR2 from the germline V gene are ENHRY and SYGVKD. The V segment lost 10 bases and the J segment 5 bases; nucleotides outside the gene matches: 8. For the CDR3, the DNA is TGTGCCACCTTGACAGGGGGAAGTTATGGCTACACCTTC. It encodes CATLTGGSYGYTF.

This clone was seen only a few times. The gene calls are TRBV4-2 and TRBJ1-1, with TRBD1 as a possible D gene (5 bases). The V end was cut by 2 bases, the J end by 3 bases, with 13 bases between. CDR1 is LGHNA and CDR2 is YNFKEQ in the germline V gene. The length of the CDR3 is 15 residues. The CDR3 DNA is TGTGCCAGCAGCCAACGATTGGGGCAGGACACTGAAGCTTTCTTT. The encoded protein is CASSQRLGQDTEAFF.

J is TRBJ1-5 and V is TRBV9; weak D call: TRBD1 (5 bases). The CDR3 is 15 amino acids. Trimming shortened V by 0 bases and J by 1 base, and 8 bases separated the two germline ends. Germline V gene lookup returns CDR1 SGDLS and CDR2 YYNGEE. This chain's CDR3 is CASSVGSGSNQPQHF. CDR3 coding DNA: TGTGCCAGCAGCGTAGGGTCAGGGAGCAATCAGCCCCAGCATTTT.

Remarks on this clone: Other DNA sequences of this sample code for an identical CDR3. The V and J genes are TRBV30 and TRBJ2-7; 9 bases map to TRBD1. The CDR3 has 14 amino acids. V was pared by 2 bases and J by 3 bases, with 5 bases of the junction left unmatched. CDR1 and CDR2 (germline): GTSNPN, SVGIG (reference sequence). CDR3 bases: TGTGCCTGGAGTACCGGGACAGGGAGCTACGAGCAGTACTTC. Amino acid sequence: CAWSTGTGSYEQYF. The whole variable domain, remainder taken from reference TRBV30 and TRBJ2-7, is SQTIHQWPATLVQPVGSPLSLECTVEGTSNPNLYWYRQAAGRGLQLLFYSVGIGQISSEVPQNLSASRPQDRQFILSSKKLLLSDSGFYLCAWSTGTGSYEQYFGPGTRLTVT.

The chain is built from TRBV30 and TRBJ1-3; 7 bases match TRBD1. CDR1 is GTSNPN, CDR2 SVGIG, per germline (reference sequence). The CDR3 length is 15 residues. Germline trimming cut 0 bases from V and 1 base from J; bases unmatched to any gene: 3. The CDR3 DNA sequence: TGTGCCTGGAGTGTAGGGGACAGATCTGGAAACACCATATATTTT. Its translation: CAWSVGDRSGNTIYF.

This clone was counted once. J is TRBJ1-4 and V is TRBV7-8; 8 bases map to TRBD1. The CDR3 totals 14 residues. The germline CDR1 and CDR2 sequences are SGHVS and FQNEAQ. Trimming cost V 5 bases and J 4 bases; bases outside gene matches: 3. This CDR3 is CASSRTGNNEKLFF. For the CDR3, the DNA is TGTGCCAGCAGCCGGACAGGGAATAATGAAAAACTGTTTTTT.

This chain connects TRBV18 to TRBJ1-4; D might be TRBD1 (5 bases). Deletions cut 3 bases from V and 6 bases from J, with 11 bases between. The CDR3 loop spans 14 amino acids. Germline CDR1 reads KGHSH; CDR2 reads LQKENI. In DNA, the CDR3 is TGTGCCAGCTCACCCCTCGGGGGGGATGAAAAACTGTTTTTT. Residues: CASSPLGGDEKLFF.

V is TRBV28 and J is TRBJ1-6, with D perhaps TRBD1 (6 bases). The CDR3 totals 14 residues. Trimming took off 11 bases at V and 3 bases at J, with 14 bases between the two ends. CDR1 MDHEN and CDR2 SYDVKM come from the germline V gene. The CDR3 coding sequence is TGTGCCTCCGGGACAATTCTCTATAATTCACCCCTCCACTTT. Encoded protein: CASGTILYNSPLHF.

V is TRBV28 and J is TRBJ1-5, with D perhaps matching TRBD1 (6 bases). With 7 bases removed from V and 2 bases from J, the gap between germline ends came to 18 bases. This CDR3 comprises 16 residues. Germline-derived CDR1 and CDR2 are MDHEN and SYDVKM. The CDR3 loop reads CASTPGHTWGNQPQHF. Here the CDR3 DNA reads TGTGCCAGCACTCCGGGACACACCTGGGGCAATCAGCCCCAGCATTTT.

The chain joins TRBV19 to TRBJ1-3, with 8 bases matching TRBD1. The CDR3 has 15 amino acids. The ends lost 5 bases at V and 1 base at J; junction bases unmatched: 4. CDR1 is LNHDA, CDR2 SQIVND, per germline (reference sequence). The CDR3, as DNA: TGTGCCAGTAGTGCCGGACAGGGTTCTGGAAACACCATATATTTT. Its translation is CASSAGQGSGNTIYF.

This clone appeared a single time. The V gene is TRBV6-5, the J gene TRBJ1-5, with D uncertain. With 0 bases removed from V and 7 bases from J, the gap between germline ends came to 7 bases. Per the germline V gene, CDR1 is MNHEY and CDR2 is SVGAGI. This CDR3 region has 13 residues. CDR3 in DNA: TGTGCCAGCAGTTACTCCACGGAGCAGCCCCAGCATTTT. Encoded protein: CASSYSTEQPQHF.

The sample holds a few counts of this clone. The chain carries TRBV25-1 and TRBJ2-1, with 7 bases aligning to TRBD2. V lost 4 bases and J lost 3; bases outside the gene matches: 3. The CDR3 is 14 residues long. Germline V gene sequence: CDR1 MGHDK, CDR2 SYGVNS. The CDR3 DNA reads TGTGCCAGCAGTGCGACTAGCTTCTACAATGAGCAGTTCTTC. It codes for CASSATSFYNEQFF.

CDR3 loop: CASSPGGYGYTF. The CDR3 DNA is TGTGCCAGCTCCCCGGGGGGGTATGGCTACACCTTC. This chain joins TRBV6-5 and TRBJ1-2; a weak D match, TRBD1 (5 bases). The length of the CDR3 is 12 residues. Germline V CDR1 and CDR2: MNHEY, SVGAGI. V was shortened by 8 bases and J by 5 bases, with 12 bases between the two germline ends.

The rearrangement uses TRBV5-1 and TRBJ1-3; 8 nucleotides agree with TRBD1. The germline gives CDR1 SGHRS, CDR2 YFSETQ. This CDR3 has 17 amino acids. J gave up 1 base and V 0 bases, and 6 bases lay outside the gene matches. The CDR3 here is CASSLGTQGASGNTIYF. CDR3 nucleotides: TGCGCCAGCAGCTTGGGAACCCAGGGGGCGTCTGGAAACACCATATATTTT. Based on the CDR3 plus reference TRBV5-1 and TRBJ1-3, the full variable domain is KAGVTQTPRYLIKTRGQQVTLSCSPISGHRSVSWYQQTPGQGLQFLFEYFSETQRNKGNFPGRFSGRQFSNSRSEMNVSTLELGDSALYLCASSLGTQGASGNTIYFGEGSWLTVV.

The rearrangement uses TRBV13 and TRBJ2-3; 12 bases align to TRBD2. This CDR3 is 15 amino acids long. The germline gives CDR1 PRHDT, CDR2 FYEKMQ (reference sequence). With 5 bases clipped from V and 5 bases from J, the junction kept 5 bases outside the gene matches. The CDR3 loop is CASSLAGGLEDTQYF. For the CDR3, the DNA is TGTGCCAGCAGCCTAGCGGGGGGGCTGGAAGATACGCAGTATTTT.

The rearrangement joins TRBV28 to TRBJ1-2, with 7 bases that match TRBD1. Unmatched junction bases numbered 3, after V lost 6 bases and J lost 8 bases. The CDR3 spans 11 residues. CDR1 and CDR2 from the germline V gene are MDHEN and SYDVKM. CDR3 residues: CASRQQGGYTF. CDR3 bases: TGTGCCAGCAGACAACAGGGGGGCTACACCTTC.

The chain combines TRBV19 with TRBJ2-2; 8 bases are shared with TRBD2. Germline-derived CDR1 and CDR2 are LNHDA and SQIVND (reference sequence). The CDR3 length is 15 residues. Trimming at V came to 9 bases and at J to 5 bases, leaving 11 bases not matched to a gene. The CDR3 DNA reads TGTGCCAGCGGGGGGGCCCCTCTGACGACCGGGGAGCTGTTTTTT. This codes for CASGGAPLTTGELFF.

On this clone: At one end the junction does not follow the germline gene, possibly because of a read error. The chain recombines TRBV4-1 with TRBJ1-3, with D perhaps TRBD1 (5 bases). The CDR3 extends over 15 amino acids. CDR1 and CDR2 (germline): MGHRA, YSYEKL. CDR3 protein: CASSLWTNAGNTIYF. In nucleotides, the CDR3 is TGCGCCAGCAGCCTATGGACAAACGCTGGGAACACCATATATTTT.

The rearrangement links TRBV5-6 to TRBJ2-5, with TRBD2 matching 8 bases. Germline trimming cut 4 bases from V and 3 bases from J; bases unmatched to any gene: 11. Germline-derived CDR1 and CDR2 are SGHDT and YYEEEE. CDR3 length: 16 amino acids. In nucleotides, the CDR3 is TGTGCCAGCAGCCTCCCGGGGCGGGAGGCAAAAGAGACCCAGTACTTC. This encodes CASSLPGREAKETQYF.

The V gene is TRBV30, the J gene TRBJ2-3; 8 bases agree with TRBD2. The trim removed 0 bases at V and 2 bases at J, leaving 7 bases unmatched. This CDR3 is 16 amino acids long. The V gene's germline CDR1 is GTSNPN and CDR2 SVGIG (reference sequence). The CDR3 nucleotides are TGTGCCTGGAGTGTATTACCGGGGGGGTACACAGATACGCAGTATTTT. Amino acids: CAWSVLPGGYTDTQYF.

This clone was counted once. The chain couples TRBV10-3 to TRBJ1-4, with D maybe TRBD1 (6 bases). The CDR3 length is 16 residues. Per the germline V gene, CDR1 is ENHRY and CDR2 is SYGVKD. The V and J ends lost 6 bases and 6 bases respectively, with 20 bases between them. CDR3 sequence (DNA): TGTGCCATCAGCGATGAGTGGGGGGGCAAGGATGAAAAACTGTTTTTT. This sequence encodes CAISDEWGGKDEKLFF.

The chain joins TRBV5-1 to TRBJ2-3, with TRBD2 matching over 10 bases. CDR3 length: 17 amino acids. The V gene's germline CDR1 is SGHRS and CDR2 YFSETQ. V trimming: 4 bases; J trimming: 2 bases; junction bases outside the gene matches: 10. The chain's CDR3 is CASSLGLAGGTTDTQYF. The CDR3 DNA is TGCGCCAGCAGCCTGGGATTAGCGGGGGGTACCACAGATACGCAGTATTTT.

The CDR3 reads CASSSERGVFTDTQYF. The CDR3 bases are TGTGCCAGTAGTTCTGAGCGGGGGGTTTTCACGGATACGCAGTATTTT. This chain connects TRBV19 to TRBJ2-3; 9 positions match TRBD2. V trimming: 5 bases; J trimming: 6 bases; junction bases outside the gene matches: 12. Germline assignment: CDR1 LNHDA and CDR2 SQIVND (reference sequence). The CDR3 is 16 residues long.

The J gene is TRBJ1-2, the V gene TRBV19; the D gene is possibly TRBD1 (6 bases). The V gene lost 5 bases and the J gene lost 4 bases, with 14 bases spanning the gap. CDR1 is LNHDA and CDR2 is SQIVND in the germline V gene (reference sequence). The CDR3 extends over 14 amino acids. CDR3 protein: CASSGYRDLYGYTF. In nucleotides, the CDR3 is TGTGCCAGTAGTGGGTACAGGGATCTCTATGGCTACACCTTC. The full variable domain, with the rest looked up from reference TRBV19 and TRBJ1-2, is DGGITQSPKYLFRKEGQNVTLSCEQNLNHDAMYWYRQDPGQGLRLIYYSQIVNDFQKGDIAEGYSVSREKKESFPLTVTSAQKNPTAFYLCASSGYRDLYGYTFGSGTRLTVV.